This TCR beta chain comes out of a study of T cells in Graves' hyperthyroidism and ophthalmopathy. Duration under 3 months, a NOSPECS grade of at least 4, and a Clinical Activity Score of at least 3 characterized the ophthalmopathy patients. Patients were excluded because of uncontrolled infection, other autoimmune disease, pregnancy or lactation. Germline-derived CDR1 and CDR2 are SGHVS and FQNEAQ. The junction had 6 bases not matched to a gene; V was cut back by 1 base and J by 7 bases. This CDR3 is built from 14 residues. General study findings and limits: A model of 13 V-J pairs discriminated ophthalmopathy from stable hyperthyroidism. Researchers found most expanded thyroid clonotypes above 0.001 in blood as well.

What was amplified from RNA transcripts were TCR beta CDR3 regions. The primer set for the first-round RT-PCR of the TCR CDR3 was HTBI. MiXCR, applied by TCRdb to the multiplex PCR reads, yields one record per CDR3 protein. The repertoire holds hundreds of thousands of distinct CDR3 sequences, with about 14% as singletons. The table lists this clonotype with a few counts. Its cognate antigen is unknown. The sequencing sample was made of blood. This clonotype originated in a young man with Graves' ophthalmopathy. The J gene is TRBJ1-2, the V gene TRBV7-8; 7 positions agree with TRBD1. The CDR3 sequence is CASSLVTGLSGYTF. The CDR3 DNA reads as TGTGCCAGCAGCTTAGTGACAGGGCTCAGTGGCTACACCTTC.